This TCR beta chain was recovered during a study of regulatory T cells in long-lasting Graves disease. About the study: Patients with new Graves' disease had used antithyroid drugs below 3 months.

Described time point: newly diagnosed GD, antithyroid drugs for less than 3 months. RNA extracted from PBMCs served as the sequencing template. Staff drew roughly 10 milliliters of peripheral blood into EDTA tubes. This clonotype was counted ten times or more. The CDR3 sequence is 15 residues long. After removal of 7 bases from V and 0 bases from J, the junction contained 7 bases not matched to a gene. For TCR beta, libraries came from iRepertoire HTBI primers and Arm-PCR of CDR3 regions. In TCRdb, the multiplex PCR reads were re-called with MiXCR into one record per CDR3 protein. The sample contains about 530,000 distinct CDR3 sequences, about 16% of which appear only once. The sample was also linked to a second study, of T cells in Graves' hyperthyroidism and ophthalmopathy. That source adds: Ophthalmopathy was distinguished from stable hyperthyroidism by 13 V-J signatures.

V usage is TRBV12-3 or TRBV12-4 and J usage is TRBJ2-7; 9 bases are a match to TRBD1. The receptor's source is a woman aged 35 to 60 with Graves disease. The source was peripheral blood mononuclear cells (PBMCs), collected at new diagnosis, from a patient treated with antithyroid drugs. The CDR3 DNA reads as TGTGCCAGCACCCGGACAGGGGCGAGCTCCTACGAGCAGTACTTC. This translates into CASTRTGASSYEQYF.